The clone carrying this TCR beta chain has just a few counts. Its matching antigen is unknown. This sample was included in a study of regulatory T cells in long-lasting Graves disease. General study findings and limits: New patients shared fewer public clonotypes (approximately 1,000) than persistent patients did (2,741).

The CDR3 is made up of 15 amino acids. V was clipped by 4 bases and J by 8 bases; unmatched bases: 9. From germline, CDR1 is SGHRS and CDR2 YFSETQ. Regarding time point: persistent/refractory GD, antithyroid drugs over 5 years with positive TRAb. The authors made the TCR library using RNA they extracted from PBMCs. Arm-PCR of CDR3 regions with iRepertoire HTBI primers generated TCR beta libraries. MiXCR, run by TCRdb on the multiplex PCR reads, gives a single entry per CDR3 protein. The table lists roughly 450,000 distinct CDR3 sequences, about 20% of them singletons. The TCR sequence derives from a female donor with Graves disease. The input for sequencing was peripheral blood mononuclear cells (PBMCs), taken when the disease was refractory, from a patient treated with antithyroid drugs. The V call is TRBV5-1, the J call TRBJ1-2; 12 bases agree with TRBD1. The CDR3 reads CASSPGQGAAAGYTF. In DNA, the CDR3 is TGCGCCAGCAGCCCGGGACAGGGGGCGGCGGCCGGCTACACCTTC.